These 18 T cell receptor beta chains came from one sample sequenced in a study of blood T cell repertoires in COVID-19. Clones were sequenced by immunoSEQ multiplex PCR, and TCRdb holds only the in-frame ones, with some missing. This sample has 60,000 to 90,000 clones, with roughly 80% found just once. The sequenced sample consisted of peripheral blood. These receptors were obtained from a man aged 60-69 years with acute or convalescent COVID-19.

The chain combines TRBV7-9 with TRBJ2-3; possibly TRBD2 for D (6 bases). Per the germline V gene, CDR1 is SEHNR and CDR2 is FQNEAQ (reference sequence). The CDR3 sequence is 14 residues long. Trimming shortened V by 5 bases and J by 0 bases, and 9 bases separated the two germline ends. CDR3 in amino acids: CASSPSGSTDTQYF. Written as DNA, the CDR3 is TGTGCCAGCAGCCCGAGCGGGAGCACAGATACGCAGTATTTT. Based on the CDR3 plus reference TRBV7-9 and TRBJ2-3, the full variable domain is DTGVSQNPRHKITKRGQNVTFRCDPISEHNRLYWYRQTLGQGPEFLTYFQNEAQLEKSRLLSDRFSAERPKGSFSTLEIQRTEQGDSAMYLCASSPSGSTDTQYFGPGTRLTVL.

The chain has TRBV28 and TRBJ1-2; 7 bases agree with TRBD1. The CDR3 is 14 residues long. J gave up 4 bases and V 5 bases, and 7 bases lay outside the gene matches. Germline V gene data show CDR1 as MDHEN and CDR2 as SYDVKM. The DNA for the CDR3 is TGTGCCAGCAGTACAAGGGACAGATTCTATGGCTACACCTTC. It is translated as CASSTRDRFYGYTF.

The J gene is TRBJ2-7, the V gene TRBV21-1; TRBD1 reflects the table's D call only, with no check against the DNA. TRBV21-1 is classified as a pseudogene. The CDR3 extends over 12 amino acids. The CDR3 DNA reads TGTGCCAGCACCCCAGGGGTCCACGAGCAGTACGTC. Its protein product is CASTPGVHEQYV.

The chain is built from TRBV25-1 and TRBJ2-2, with a weak D call TRBD1 (5 bases). The CDR3 length is 15 residues. Germline CDR1 MGHDK, CDR2 SYGVNS. V dropped 2 bases and J dropped 4 bases, with 11 bases sitting between them. The CDR3 bases are TGTGCCAGCAGTGAAAGGGGAAGAGGCACCGGGGAGCTGTTTTTT. It specifies CASSERGRGTGELFF.

J is TRBJ2-5 and V is TRBV7-6; D remains ambiguous. The CDR3 covers 15 residues. Between the trimmed V and J ends, which lost 1 base and 0 bases, there was a span of 9 bases. Germline V CDR1 and CDR2: SGHVS, FNYEAQ. The CDR3 protein is CASSLGGADQETQYF. The CDR3 DNA reads TGTGCCAGCAGCTTAGGAGGCGCGGACCAAGAGACCCAGTACTTC.

The chain couples TRBV19 to TRBJ2-1; D is unclear. The CDR3 length is 15 residues. Germline V CDR1 and CDR2: LNHDA, SQIVND (reference sequence). Trimming pared 4 bases from V and 5 bases from J, leaving 15 bases between. DNA of the CDR3: TGTGCCAGTAGTAATGTGAGGATACTTGACAATGAGCAGTTCTTC. Residues: CASSNVRILDNEQFF. The entire variable domain, with the rest obtained from reference TRBV19 and TRBJ2-1, is as follows: DGGITQSPKYLFRKEGQNVTLSCEQNLNHDAMYWYRQDPGQGLRLIYYSQIVNDFQKGDIAEGYSVSREKKESFPLTVTSAQKNPTAFYLCASSNVRILDNEQFFGPGTRLTVL.

This clone appeared once. This sequence joins TRBV19 and TRBJ2-3, with 13 bases aligning to TRBD2. V trimming: 5 bases; J trimming: 2 bases; junction bases outside the gene matches: 10. Per germline, CDR1 LNHDA and CDR2 SQIVND (reference sequence). This CDR3 comprises 18 residues. The CDR3 loop reads CASSATSGRHRVTDTQYF. Written as DNA, the CDR3 is TGTGCCAGTAGTGCGACTAGCGGGAGGCATAGAGTCACAGATACGCAGTATTTT.

The chain links TRBV11-3 to TRBJ2-5; tentatively, D is TRBD2 (6 bases). The germline V and J ends were trimmed by 2 bases and 5 bases, with 9 bases remaining between them. Germline-derived CDR1 and CDR2 are SGHNT and YENEEA. The CDR3 contains 13 residues. The CDR3: CASSLRRDETQYF. In DNA, the CDR3 is TGTGCCAGCAGCTTACGGAGGGACGAGACCCAGTACTTC.

This clone turned up a few times. The chain is built from TRBV10-3 and TRBJ1-4; D remains ambiguous. The V end lost 4 bases, the J end lost 8 bases, and 11 bases lay between the germline ends. This CDR3 has 13 amino acids. CDR1 is ENHRY, CDR2 SYGVKD, per germline. CDR3: CAISGESQEKLFF. CDR3 DNA sequence: TGTGCCATCAGTGGGGAGAGTCAGGAAAAACTGTTTTTT.

This clone occurred a few times. This chain joins TRBV5-1 and TRBJ2-3; D not resolved. V lost 1 base to trimming and J lost 3 bases, with 9 bases between them. The CDR3 sequence is 14 residues long. Germline V CDR1 and CDR2: SGHRS, YFSETQ. The CDR3 nucleotides read TGCGCCAGCAGCTTGATCCTTCGGACAGATACGCAGTATTTT. Translating gives CASSLILRTDTQYF.

The chain combines TRBV18 with TRBJ2-7, with D perhaps TRBD1 (5 bases). Germline V gives CDR1 KGHSH, CDR2 LQKENI. The CDR3 covers 15 residues. Trimming stripped 2 bases from V and 3 bases from J, with 14 bases between. The CDR3 sequence is CASSPIRGGDYEQYF. The DNA of the CDR3 is TGTGCCAGCTCACCAATAAGGGGTGGAGACTACGAGCAGTACTTC.

V and J are TRBV27 and TRBJ1-2, with a weak D call TRBD1 (6 bases). Germline V gene sequence: CDR1 MNHEY, CDR2 SMNVEV (reference sequence). Trimming cost V 0 bases and J 8 bases, with 13 bases left between them. CDR3 length: 14 amino acids. CDR3 DNA sequence: TGTGCCAGCAGTTTATCGAGGGGGTACGGGGGCTACACCTTC. It codes for CASSLSRGYGGYTF.

V usage is TRBV19 and J usage is TRBJ1-1; D unresolved. Germline CDR1 is LNHDA and CDR2 is SQIVND (reference sequence). The germline V and J ends were trimmed by 4 bases and 10 bases, with 10 bases remaining between them. CDR3 length: 11 amino acids. The CDR3 is CASSRALAAFF. CDR3 DNA sequence: TGTGCCAGTAGTAGGGCTTTGGCAGCTTTCTTT.

CDR3 nucleotide sequence: TGTGCCAGCAGCCCCCGGACAGGGGAGGTTGAGCAGTTCTTC. This gives the protein CASSPRTGEVEQFF. The chain recombines TRBV6-5 with TRBJ2-1; 9 bases are shared with TRBD1. This CDR3 is 14 amino acids long. V lost 6 bases, J lost 9 bases, and 9 bases stayed unmatched. Germline V CDR1 and CDR2: MNHEY, SVGAGI.

The rearrangement uses TRBV7-2 and TRBJ2-1, with 8 bases lining up with TRBD2. This CDR3 is built from 15 residues. Germline assignment: CDR1 SGHTA and CDR2 FQGNSA. Germline trimming cut 1 base from V and 7 bases from J; bases unmatched to any gene: 6. This CDR3 is CASSLGAGAHNEQFF. In DNA form, the CDR3 reads TGTGCCAGCAGCTTAGGAGCGGGAGCGCATAATGAGCAGTTCTTC.

The V gene is TRBV6-5, the J gene TRBJ2-7; TRBD2 matches at 13 bases. V was clipped by 6 bases and J by 6 bases; unmatched bases: 5. Germline V CDR1 and CDR2: MNHEY, SVGAGI. This CDR3 has 14 amino acids. The CDR3 protein is CASRPGLAGTEQYF. The CDR3 bases are TGTGCCAGCAGACCGGGACTAGCGGGGACCGAGCAGTACTTC.

The chain employs TRBV27 and TRBJ2-5, with D perhaps TRBD2 (6 bases). This CDR3 is 13 amino acids long. The V and J ends lost 3 bases and 7 bases respectively, with 12 bases between them. Germline V lookup: CDR1 MNHEY, CDR2 SMNVEV (reference sequence). The CDR3 sequence is CASSFPGRGTQYF. The CDR3 DNA follows: TGTGCCAGCAGTTTCCCCGGGCGGGGGACCCAGTACTTC.

The chain links TRBV6-5 to TRBJ1-2, with TRBD1 matching 7 bases. The trim removed 6 bases at V and 5 bases at J, leaving 9 bases unmatched. Germline V gene lookup returns CDR1 MNHEY and CDR2 SVGAGI. The CDR3 has 14 amino acids. CDR3 nucleotides: TGTGCCAGCAGCCAAGGGGACAGTCTGTATGGCTACACCTTC. The encoded protein is CASSQGDSLYGYTF.